This T cell receptor beta chain was profiled in a study of cytotoxic CD8 clonotypes in ibrutinib-treated CLL. Study background: The patient breakdown showed 10 to 12 relapsed/refractory and some 16 treatment-naive cases, with under 18 IGHV unmutated.

For this clone: This CDR3 is also generated by other DNA sequences in the sample.

Only in-frame clones appear in the TCRdb table, and some are missing; sequencing was by immunoSEQ multiplex PCR. The top ten hold roughly 14% of the sample, which has tens of thousands of clones, about 70% seen once. This receptor was identified in a human donor with chronic lymphocytic leukemia. The sample was PBMCs, taken after 12 months of ibrutinib treatment.

CDR3 sequence (DNA): TGTGCCAGCTCCCCCCCAGGCTCCTACGAGCAGTACTTC. Amino acid sequence: CASSPPGSYEQYF. J is TRBJ2-7 and V is TRBV18; D is undetermined. Trimming shortened V by 6 bases and J by 0 bases, and 9 bases separated the two germline ends. Germline lookup yields CDR1 KGHSH and CDR2 LQKENI. This CDR3 is built from 13 residues.